This T cell receptor (beta chain) was sequenced in a study of neoadjuvant anti-PD-1 for oral cavity cancer. Overall study: Non-progressing patients received a fourth nivolumab dose near day 43, then surgery on days 50-56.

Worth noting for this clone: Its antigen is undetermined.

These newly diagnosed stage II-IVA oral cavity squamous cell carcinoma patients had no prior systemic or radiation treatment. Study results and caveats: Post-treatment tumors with larger preexisting clones showed more shrinkage.

Measured with immunoSEQ multiplex PCR; TCRdb has only the in-frame clones, and not every one. The table shows approximately 12,000 clones, with around 53% occurring only once. V was trimmed by 5 bases and J by 1 base, leaving 8 bases between them. The germline V gene encodes CDR1 WNHNN and CDR2 SYGVQD (reference sequence). This CDR3 is 13 amino acids long. Material: tumor tissue, obtained before nivolumab (anti-PD-1) treatment. The origin of this receptor is a person aged 35-79 years with oral cavity squamous cell carcinoma. The genes are TRBV10-1 and TRBJ1-1; D is unresolved. The DNA of the CDR3 is TGCGCCAGCAGTCGCCAGGAGAACACTGAAGCTTTCTTT. It yields the protein CASSRQENTEAFF.